Described below is a single T cell receptor (beta chain) sequence and its context. Antigen: not known. These data originate in a study of cytomegalovirus exposure and HLA in healthy donors. Study summary: T cells numbering around 180 million yielded approximately 120 million unique TCR beta sequences in an earlier analysis. The study's findings and limits: Later findings reportedly placed an Asian-associated ancestry cluster below the roughly 700-donor mean for N-insertions. Among TCR sequences, most were rare, though some public TCRs appeared in many donors. An assumption of roughly uniform sequencing depth across donors underlay the presence/absence analyses.

PCR employed 60 Vbeta and 13 Jbeta primers. The protocol was immunoSEQ multiplex PCR, while the TCRdb copy is restricted to in-frame clones and leaves out a portion. This specimen shows under 200,000 clones; the ten leading clones hold approximately 0.8%. Trimming at V came to 4 bases and at J to 5 bases, leaving 13 bases not matched to a gene. CDR1 is SGHTA, CDR2 FQGNSA, per germline. The CDR3 length is 16 residues. This receptor was taken from a woman aged 18 to 35 in good health and CMV-seropositive. Sample: PBMCs. This chain links TRBV7-2 with TRBJ2-7, with 8 nucleotides matching TRBD2. The CDR3 region is CASSSLQRTSYHEQYF. CDR3 coding DNA: TGTGCCAGCAGCTCCCTCCAGAGGACTAGCTACCACGAGCAGTACTTC.